The 17 T cell receptor beta chains below all came from one sample that was sequenced in a study of OX40 agonist ivuxolimab in advanced cancers. The method was the immunoSEQ multiplex PCR assay. This is the immuneACCESS table as TCRdb keeps it, with only in-frame sequences that have V and J called. A part of the clones is gone; compared with another copy, unresolved V genes explain less than half, and the rest is unexplained. This sample lists over 20,000 clones; around nine tenths were detected once. 34% of the sample comes from the top ten. The starting material was CD4+ or CD8+ T cells sorted from blood, obtained in a trial of the OX40 agonist ivuxolimab. These receptors were collected from an adult with an advanced solid tumor such as melanoma, head and neck, liver or kidney cancer.

This sequence joins TRBV10-3 and TRBJ1-5, with D maybe TRBD1 (6 bases). V dropped 7 bases and J dropped 0 bases, with 10 bases sitting between them. CDR1 is ENHRY and CDR2 is SYGVKD in the germline V gene. The length of the CDR3 is 14 residues. This CDR3 is CAIKGRGSNQPQHF. CDR3 DNA sequence: TGTGCCATCAAGGGCAGGGGTAGCAATCAGCCCCAGCATTTT.

V gene TRBV27 combines with J gene TRBJ2-1; 12 bases line up with TRBD1. V was pared by 6 bases and J by 9 bases, with 6 bases of the junction left unmatched. CDR1 and CDR2 from the germline V gene are MNHEY and SMNVEV (reference sequence). The CDR3 runs to 14 residues. CDR3: CASSPGTGGIEQFF. The CDR3 nucleotides read TGTGCCAGCAGCCCCGGGACAGGGGGCATTGAGCAGTTCTTC.

The rearrangement joins TRBV5-8 to TRBJ2-7, with D perhaps matching TRBD1 (5 bases). Germline CDR1 and CDR2: SGHTS and YDEGEE. The V end lost 0 bases, the J end lost 0 bases, and 7 bases lay between the germline ends. This CDR3 has 14 residues. CDR3 loop: CASSLGQSSYEQYF. In DNA, the CDR3 is TGTGCCAGCAGCTTGGGACAGAGCTCCTACGAGCAGTACTTC.

This sequence joins TRBV19 and TRBJ2-7; no firm D call. The ends were cut back, 1 base at V and 1 base at J, with 11 bases in the middle. CDR3 length: 15 amino acids. CDR1 and CDR2 (germline): LNHDA, SQIVND (reference sequence). The DNA for the CDR3 is TGTGCCAGTAGTATAGTGGCGGCGGAATCCTACGAGCAGTACTTC. It specifies CASSIVAAESYEQYF.

J is TRBJ2-3 and V is TRBV5-4; D is undetermined. This CDR3 is 14 amino acids long. CDR1 and CDR2 (germline): SGHNT, YYREEE (reference sequence). Trimming left V 1 base short and J 3 bases short, with 9 bases between. CDR3 in DNA: TGTGCCAGCAGCTTGTGGCTGGTTACAGATACGCAGTATTTT. Its translation is CASSLWLVTDTQYF.

The V call is TRBV27, the J call TRBJ2-7, with 8 bases identical to TRBD2. Germline lookup yields CDR1 MNHEY and CDR2 SMNVEV (reference sequence). V shed 2 bases and J 2 bases; nucleotides not matched to a gene: 8. The CDR3 runs 16 residues. CDR3 in amino acids: CASSLRGGTSTYEQYF. The CDR3 DNA follows: TGTGCCAGCAGTTTAAGAGGAGGGACTAGTACCTACGAGCAGTACTTC.

The V and J genes are TRBV9 and TRBJ2-1; the D is unclear. Per the germline V gene, CDR1 is SGDLS and CDR2 is YYNGEE. The CDR3 runs to 13 residues. V lost 2 bases to trimming and J lost 0 bases, with 3 bases between them. CDR3 region: CASSVYSYNEQFF. The CDR3 DNA sequence: TGTGCCAGCAGCGTTTACTCCTACAATGAGCAGTTCTTC. The entire variable domain, with the rest obtained from reference TRBV9 and TRBJ2-1, is as follows: DSGVTQTPKHLITATGQRVTLRCSPRSGDLSVYWYQQSLDQGLQFLIQYYNGEERAKGNILERFSAQQFPDLHSELNLSSLELGDSALYFCASSVYSYNEQFFGPGTRLTVL.

This clone was seen a single time. The chain links TRBV7-9 to TRBJ1-1, with D perhaps TRBD1 (6 bases). Trimming took off 1 base at V and 4 bases at J, with 25 bases between the two ends. The CDR3 loop spans 19 amino acids. Germline V CDR1 and CDR2: SEHNR, FQNEAQ (reference sequence). CDR3 DNA sequence: TGTGCCAGCAGCTTAGATTTTCTCGGGGGGCCCGATTGGGGCACTGAAGCTTTCTTT. This sequence encodes CASSLDFLGGPDWGTEAFF.

CDR3 amino acids: CASSFPGRSYNEQFF. The CDR3 DNA is TGTGCCAGCAGTTTTCCCGGGAGGAGCTACAATGAGCAGTTCTTC. The chain is built from TRBV27 and TRBJ2-1; 7 nucleotides line up with TRBD2. This CDR3 region has 15 residues. Germline CDR1 and CDR2: MNHEY and SMNVEV (reference sequence). J was trimmed by 3 bases and V by 3 bases; bases with no gene match: 5.

The rearrangement uses TRBV4-1 and TRBJ1-1; D may be TRBD1 (6 bases). The CDR3 has 15 amino acids. Trimming removed 6 bases at V and 0 bases at J, with 14 bases between. Germline V gene lookup returns CDR1 MGHRA and CDR2 YSYEKL. CDR3 DNA: TGCGCCAGCAGTCATTATCAGGGGATGAACACTGAAGCTTTCTTT. As protein: CASSHYQGMNTEAFF.

This chain joins TRBV6-6 and TRBJ2-7; tentative D call: TRBD1 (6 bases). The CDR3 spans 14 residues. Germline loops: CDR1 MNHNY, CDR2 SVGAGI (reference sequence). Between the trimmed V and J ends, which lost 2 bases and 0 bases, there was a span of 8 bases. CDR3 nucleotides: TGTGCCAGCAGTTACGGGGACAACTCCTACGAGCAGTACTTC. As protein: CASSYGDNSYEQYF.

J is TRBJ2-1 and V is TRBV7-9; D is unclear. CDR3 length: 19 residues. V was shortened by 5 bases and J by 0 bases, with 23 bases between the two germline ends. Germline V gene lookup returns CDR1 SEHNR and CDR2 FQNEAQ (reference sequence). CDR3 nucleotide sequence: TGTGCCAGCAGCCCGGGTGGGGATTCGCCCTTCGGCTCCTACAATGAGCAGTTCTTC. It yields the protein CASSPGGDSPFGSYNEQFF. Full variable domain (rest looked up from reference TRBV7-9 and TRBJ2-1): DTGVSQNPRHKITKRGQNVTFRCDPISEHNRLYWYRQTLGQGPEFLTYFQNEAQLEKSRLLSDRFSAERPKGSFSTLEIQRTEQGDSAMYLCASSPGGDSPFGSYNEQFFGPGTRLTVL.

The V gene is TRBV7-9, the J gene TRBJ2-7, with 10 bases identical to TRBD2. The V and J ends lost 6 bases and 5 bases, in that order; junction bases with no gene match: 13. The CDR3 covers 16 residues. The germline V gene encodes CDR1 SEHNR and CDR2 FQNEAQ (reference sequence). The CDR3 nucleotides are TGTGCCAGCAGTCGAAACCTAGCGGGAGTTTCCCACGAGCAGTACTTC. This encodes CASSRNLAGVSHEQYF.

This chain connects TRBV30 to TRBJ2-7, with D maybe TRBD1 (5 bases). Germline assignment: CDR1 GTSNPN and CDR2 SVGIG (reference sequence). There are 15 residues in the CDR3. V lost 2 bases to trimming and J lost 1 base, with 15 bases between them. CDR3 DNA sequence: TGTGCCTGGAGTAATATCCCAGGGTTATCCTACGAGCAGTACTTC. As protein: CAWSNIPGLSYEQYF.

V gene TRBV7-2 combines with J gene TRBJ2-7, with D uncertain. Trimming pared 9 bases from V and 4 bases from J, leaving 13 bases between. The V gene's germline CDR1 is SGHTA and CDR2 FQGNSA. CDR3 size: 12 residues. CDR3 sequence (DNA): TGTGCCAGTGGTATCGATCCATACGAGCAGTACTTC. This codes for CASGIDPYEQYF.

V and J are TRBV19 and TRBJ2-7; the match to TRBD1 covers 12 bases. Germline loops: CDR1 LNHDA, CDR2 SQIVND (reference sequence). V lost 3 bases, J lost 3 bases, and 9 bases stayed unmatched. The CDR3 contains 17 residues. CDR3: CASSMGTGGTYYYEQYF. The CDR3 DNA reads as TGTGCCAGTAGTATGGGGACAGGGGGCACTTACTACTACGAGCAGTACTTC.

The chain carries TRBV9 and TRBJ1-1; D possibly corresponds to TRBD1 (5 bases). CDR1 and CDR2 (germline): SGDLS, YYNGEE. The CDR3 sequence is 11 residues long. V lost 7 bases and J 5 bases, leaving 9 bases between the germline ends. DNA of the CDR3: TGTGCCAGCGCCTCAGGGACTGAAGCTTTCTTT. Protein sequence: CASASGTEAFF.